Reported below is one T cell receptor (beta chain). This sample was included in a study of neurological immune-mediated disorders. Each CDR3 protein gets one entry after TCRdb re-called the 5' RACE reads with MiXCR. The table lists tens of thousands of distinct CDR3 sequences, more than 9.5% of them singletons, with approximately 2% in the top ten. V was cut by 6 bases and J by 6 bases, with 17 bases left in between. The CDR3 contains 15 residues. Germline loops: CDR1 SGHTA, CDR2 FQGNSA. The sample taken for sequencing was PBMCs. The chain links TRBV7-2 to TRBJ2-2, with a tentative D call TRBD2 (6 bases). This sequence was found in a man between 60 and 75 years old in good health. The CDR3 coding sequence is TGTGCCAGCAGACCCCCCGCCGGGGGTTCCGGGGAGCTGTTTTTT. This sequence encodes CASRPPAGGSGELFF.